A selection of T cell receptor beta chains follows, all from one sample in a study of regulatory T cells in long-lasting Graves disease. TCRdb analysed the multiplex PCR reads with MiXCR anew, one entry per CDR3 protein. The profile shows fewer than 450,000 distinct CDR3 sequences, around 24% of them singletons. This specimen was peripheral blood mononuclear cells (PBMCs), taken when the disease was refractory, from a patient treated with antithyroid drugs. The receptors here all came from a female donor with Graves disease. Each CDR3 is given with its conserved first and last residue. Fields, in order: clone size, D gene, V gene, J gene, CDR3 protein, CDR3 DNA. A D gene is named only where the DNA matches it firmly. Expanded clones get a size class; other rows say once, few or many, or leave the size out.

>-|-|TRBV7-8|TRBJ1-1
CASSPGQNPYTEAFF
TGTGCCAGCAGCCCCGGACAGAACCCGTACACTGAAGCTTTCTTT
>many|-|TRBV28|TRBJ2-7
CATGGLVAGYEQYF
TGTGCCACCGGGGGGCTAGTTGCGGGGTACGAGCAGTACTTC
>few|-|TRBV20-1|TRBJ2-5
CSAPGSAWETQYF
TGCAGTGCTCCCGGGAGCGCGTGGGAGACCCAGTACTTC
>many|-|TRBV3-1|TRBJ2-5
CASSQGVYQETQYF
TGTGCCAGCAGCCAAGGGGTGTACCAAGAGACCCAGTACTTC
>few|TRBD1|TRBV15|TRBJ1-2
CATSREGQGANGYTF
TGTGCCACCAGCAGAGAGGGACAGGGGGCGAATGGCTACACCTTC
>-|-|TRBV18|TRBJ1-2
CASSLDGIYGYTF
TGTGCCAGCTCACTCGATGGAATCTATGGCTACACCTTC
>many|-|TRBV11-2|TRBJ2-7
CASSLVPGATQDF
TGTGCCAGCAGTCTGGTCCCGGGGGCGACACAGGACTTC
>many|-|TRBV27|TRBJ1-5
CASSLGRGYQPQHF
TGTGCCAGCAGTTTAGGCAGGGGATATCAGCCCCAGCATTTT
>-|TRBD2|TRBV30|TRBJ2-6
CAGGVSGANVLTF
TGTGCCGGGGGGGTGTCTGGGGCCAACGTCCTGACTTTC
>-|TRBD2|TRBV27|TRBJ2-1
CASSLTGGSETQFF
TGTGCCAGCAGTTTAACGGGAGGGTCAGAGACCCAGTTCTTC
>-|TRBD1|TRBV24-1|TRBJ2-5
CATSDLGTGGTETQYF
TGTGCCACCAGTGATCTAGGGACAGGGGGGACAGAGACCCAGTACTTC
>many|-|TRBV9|TRBJ2-5
CASSVDGTKGRETQYF
TGTGCCAGCAGCGTAGATGGGACCAAGGGTCGGGAGACCCAGTACTTC
>-|-|TRBV27|TRBJ1-6
CASSNPYNSPLHF
TGTGCCAGCAGCAACCCCTATAATTCACCCCTCCACTTT
>many|TRBD1|TRBV6-5|TRBJ1-6
CASSWDSSYNSPLHF
TGTGCCAGCAGTTGGGACAGCTCCTATAATTCACCCCTCCACTTT
>many|-|TRBV3-1|TRBJ2-2
CASSQGGAGELFF
TGTGCCAGCAGCCAAGGCGGGGCCGGGGAGCTGTTTTTT
>-|TRBD2|TRBV6-2/TRBV6-3|TRBJ2-7
CASSENAGELYEQYF
TGTGCCAGCAGTGAAAATGCGGGAGAGCTTTACGAGCAGTACTTC